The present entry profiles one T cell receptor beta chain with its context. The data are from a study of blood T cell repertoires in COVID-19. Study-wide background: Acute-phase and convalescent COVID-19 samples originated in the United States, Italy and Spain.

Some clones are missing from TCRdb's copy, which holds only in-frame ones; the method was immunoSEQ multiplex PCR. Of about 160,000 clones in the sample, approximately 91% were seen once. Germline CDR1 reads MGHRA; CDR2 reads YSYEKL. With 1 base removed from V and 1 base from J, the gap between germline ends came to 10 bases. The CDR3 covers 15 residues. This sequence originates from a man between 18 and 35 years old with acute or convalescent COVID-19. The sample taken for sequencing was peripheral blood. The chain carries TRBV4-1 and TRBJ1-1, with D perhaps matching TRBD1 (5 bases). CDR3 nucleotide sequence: TGCGCCAGCAGCCAAGTGGGGGGAAGGAACACTGAAGCTTTCTTT. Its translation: CASSQVGGRNTEAFF.